Here is one TCR beta chain with its context. The antigen is unknown. Sequencing was performed with immunoSEQ multiplex PCR; in TCRdb, only in-frame clones are kept and a portion is missing. The sample has roughly 10,000 clones, more than 90% seen once. The CDR3 extends over 16 amino acids. V lost 3 bases and J lost 0; bases outside the gene matches: 6. Germline values: CDR1 SGHNT, CDR2 YYREEE (reference sequence). The data derive from a study of STAT3 mutations in large granular lymphocyte leukemia. General observations from the study: Sampling intervals varied between patients and samples. In some patients, a small highly pathogenic clone possibly went undetected. Samples missed the first appearance of the clone. At least one immunodominant TCR beta clonotype appeared in every T-cell large granular lymphocyte leukemia patient. All newly emerging clones after therapy were STAT3 wild type.

The gene calls are TRBV5-4 and TRBJ1-1; TRBD1 agrees at 9 bases. The TCR was taken from a man aged 60-69 years with T-cell large granular lymphocyte leukemia. Some clones in this sample may be carry-over from other donors' samples. Sequenced input: peripheral blood mononuclear cells. The CDR3 spells CASSSRQGGLNTEAFF. The CDR3 region has the DNA TGTGCCAGCAGCTCCCGACAGGGGGGATTGAACACTGAAGCTTTCTTT.